This TCR beta chain was recorded in a study of CD8+CD57+ T cells in acquired aplastic anemia. Flow cytometry had shown expanded CD8+CD57+ cells in the patients chosen for sequencing. This clonotype was seen more than once but under ten times. The junction departs from germline at one end; a sequencing error may be responsible. Germline CDR1 is SSHAT and CDR2 is FNYEAQ (reference sequence). CDR3 length equals 12 residues. Researchers used genomic DNA as the template to profile TCR beta VDJ and CDR3. TCRdb fed the reads into MiXCR, producing one record per CDR3 protein. The sample holds roughly 220,000 distinct CDR3 sequences, 65% seen once.

The sequence came from a human donor with aplastic anemia. This rearrangement joins TRBV7-7 to TRBJ2-7; D unclear. Sequenced material: sorted CD4+, CD8+, or CD8+CD57+ T cells (not recorded which) from PBMCs. Written as DNA, the CDR3 is TGTGCTAGCAGCCCGGACGGATACGAGCAGTACTTC. This translates into CASSPDGYEQYF.